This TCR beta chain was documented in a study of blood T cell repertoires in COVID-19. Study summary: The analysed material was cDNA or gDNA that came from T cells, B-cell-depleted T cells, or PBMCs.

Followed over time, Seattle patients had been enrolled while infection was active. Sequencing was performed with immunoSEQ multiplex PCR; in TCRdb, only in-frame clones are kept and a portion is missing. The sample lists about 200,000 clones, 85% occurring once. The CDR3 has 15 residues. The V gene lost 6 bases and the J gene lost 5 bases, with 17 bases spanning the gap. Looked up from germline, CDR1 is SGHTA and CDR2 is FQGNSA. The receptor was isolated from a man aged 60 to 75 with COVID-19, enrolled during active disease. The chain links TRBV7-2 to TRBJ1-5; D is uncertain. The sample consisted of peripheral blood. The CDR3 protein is CASSSTLGVDQPQHF. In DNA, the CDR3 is TGTGCCAGCAGTTCCACTCTAGGCGTCGATCAGCCCCAGCATTTT.